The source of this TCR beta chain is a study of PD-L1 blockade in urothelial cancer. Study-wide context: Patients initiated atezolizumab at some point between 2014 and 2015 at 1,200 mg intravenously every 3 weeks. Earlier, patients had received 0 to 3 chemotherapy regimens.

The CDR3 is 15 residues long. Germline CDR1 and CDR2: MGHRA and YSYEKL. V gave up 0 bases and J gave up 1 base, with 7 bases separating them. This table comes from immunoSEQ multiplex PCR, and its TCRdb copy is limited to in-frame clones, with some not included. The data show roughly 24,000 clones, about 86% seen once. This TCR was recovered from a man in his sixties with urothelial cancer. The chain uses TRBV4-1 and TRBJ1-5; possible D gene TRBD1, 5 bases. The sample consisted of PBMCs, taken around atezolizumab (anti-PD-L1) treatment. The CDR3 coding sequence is TGCGCCAGCAGCCAAGACAGGGCAAGCAATCAGCCCCAGCATTTT. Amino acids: CASSQDRASNQPQHF.